Listed here are 16 T cell receptor beta chains from one sample, sequenced in a study of identical twins (dated by TCRdb to about 2016). The receptor library was made with 5' RACE. Sequenced using an Illumina HiSeq 2000. TCRdb trimmed public reads at Q25 via fastp, called clones via MiXCR and kept in-frame beta chains. Records with the same CDR3 protein are collapsed into one entry carrying the most frequent genes and DNA. This sample is represented by a few hundred thousand distinct CDR3 sequences; 9% to 10% of them were singletons. More than 2.5% of the sample is held by the ten biggest clonotypes. Separately, the same data were catalogued under a study of yellow fever vaccine responses in identical twins.

The specimen was PBMCs. Receptors were obtained from a woman between 18 and 29 years old in good health.

This clonotype was observed a handful of times. The chain uses TRBV12-3 or TRBV12-4 and TRBJ1-1; D is perhaps TRBD1 (6 bases). The CDR3 runs to 15 residues. V was trimmed by 6 bases and J by 2 bases, leaving 16 bases between them. This CDR3 reads CASSSPQGSNTEAFF. For the CDR3, the DNA is TGTGCCAGCAGCTCTCCACAGGGCTCCAACACTGAAGCTTTCTTT.

DNA of the CDR3: TGTGCCACCGTTCTAGCCGGGACAGGGGGCGCCGAGACCCAGTACTTC. It encodes CATVLAGTGGAETQYF. The genes are TRBV3-1 and TRBJ2-5; the match to TRBD1 covers 12 bases. With 10 bases clipped from V and 5 bases from J, the junction kept 14 bases outside the gene matches. The CDR3 loop spans 16 amino acids. CDR1 and CDR2 (germline): LGHDT, YNNKEL (reference sequence).

This clonotype turned up a few times. V usage is TRBV6-2 or TRBV6-3 and J usage is TRBJ2-2; D not resolved. CDR1 MNHEY and CDR2 SVGEGT come from the germline V gene. The CDR3 has 13 residues. The V end was cut by 4 bases, the J end by 6 bases, with 9 bases between. The CDR3 region is CASSFPPSGELFF. In nucleotides, the CDR3 is TGTGCCAGCAGTTTCCCCCCTTCCGGGGAGCTGTTTTTT.

This clonotype was detected only a few times. V and J are TRBV20-1 and TRBJ2-1; 7 nucleotides line up with TRBD2. Germline V CDR1 and CDR2: DFQATT, SNEGSKA (reference sequence). The CDR3 spans 13 residues. V shed 5 bases, J shed 9 bases, and the junction held 10 bases outside the gene matches. The CDR3 DNA sequence: TGCAGTGCTTCCCGCGGGAGAGGTACTGAGCAGTTCTTC. Translated, it gives CSASRGRGTEQFF.

This clonotype came up a few times. V gene TRBV5-1 combines with J gene TRBJ2-3; TRBD1 might be the D (6 bases). Germline V lookup: CDR1 SGHRS, CDR2 YFSETQ. The CDR3 is made up of 17 amino acids. The V and J ends lost 0 bases and 4 bases respectively, with 18 bases between them. CDR3 DNA: TGCGCCAGCAGCTTGGCTCCCTTAACAGGGTCATCAGATACGCAGTATTTT. Translated, it gives CASSLAPLTGSSDTQYF.

This clonotype was seen a few times. This chain uses TRBV20-1 with TRBJ2-7; TRBD2 agrees at 8 bases. Germline CDR1 and CDR2: DFQATT and SNEGSKA (reference sequence). Germline trimming cut 5 bases from V and 2 bases from J; bases unmatched to any gene: 11. The CDR3 extends over 15 amino acids. CDR3 residues: CSAHRAGGFTYEQYF. The CDR3 DNA follows: TGCAGTGCTCATAGGGCGGGGGGATTTACCTACGAGCAGTACTTC.

This clonotype was seen only a few times. The chain uses TRBV3-1 and TRBJ2-2; D might be TRBD1 or TRBD2, each matching 5 bases. Trimming left V 4 bases short and J 2 bases short, with 20 bases between. Germline-derived CDR1 and CDR2 are LGHDT and YNNKEL (reference sequence). The CDR3 runs to 18 residues. CDR3 residues: CASSRLGSWGCNTGELFF. CDR3 sequence (DNA): TGTGCCAGCAGCCGTCTGGGTTCGTGGGGGTGCAACACCGGGGAGCTGTTTTTT.

This chain uses TRBV6-1 with TRBJ2-2; TRBD1 matches 8 bases. CDR3 size: 14 residues. Per the germline V gene, CDR1 is MNHNS and CDR2 is SASEGT. V gave up 6 bases and J gave up 6 bases; unmatched junction bases: 6. CDR3 protein: CASRFDRGSGELFF. The CDR3 DNA sequence: TGTGCCAGCAGATTCGACAGGGGATCCGGGGAGCTGTTTTTT.

The rearrangement joins TRBV6-5 to TRBJ1-2; D uncertain. The CDR3 has 13 amino acids. The ends were cut back, 4 bases at V and 8 bases at J, with 14 bases in the middle. Per germline, CDR1 MNHEY and CDR2 SVGAGI. The CDR3 bases are TGTGCCAGCAGTTTCTCGGGAGGGAGAGGCTACACCTTC. Translation: CASSFSGGRGYTF.

The rearrangement joins TRBV5-1 to TRBJ2-2; 8 positions match TRBD1. The CDR3 is 16 amino acids. Germline V gene sequence: CDR1 SGHRS, CDR2 YFSETQ. V dropped 2 bases and J dropped 4; count of bases not matched to a gene: 7. CDR3 nucleotide sequence: TGCGCCAGCAGCTTCGGACAGGGCCCAAGCACCGGGGAGCTGTTTTTT. Its protein is CASSFGQGPSTGELFF.

This clonotype was picked up a small number of times. The chain joins TRBV3-1 to TRBJ2-1, with 14 positions matching TRBD2. The germline V gene has CDR1 LGHDT and CDR2 YNNKEL (reference sequence). The CDR3 is 14 residues long. The V and J ends lost 8 bases and 12 bases, in that order; junction bases with no gene match: 9. DNA of the CDR3: TGTGCCAGCTGGACTAGCGGGGGGAAAGAGGGGCAGTTCTTC. This gives the protein CASWTSGGKEGQFF.

This chain connects TRBV3-1 to TRBJ2-3, with 14 bases that match TRBD2. The CDR3 has 17 amino acids. The V gene's germline CDR1 is LGHDT and CDR2 YNNKEL (reference sequence). V gave up 4 bases and J gave up 7 bases; unmatched junction bases: 10. CDR3 sequence reads: CASSRQRLAGGPYTQYF. The CDR3 nucleotides read TGTGCCAGCAGCCGCCAACGACTAGCGGGAGGGCCCTATACGCAGTATTTT.

The rearrangement links TRBV20-1 to TRBJ1-1; D call uncertain. V lost 5 bases and J 2 bases, leaving 12 bases between the germline ends. The V gene's germline CDR1 is DFQATT and CDR2 SNEGSKA (reference sequence). This CDR3 spans 13 amino acids. DNA of the CDR3: TGCAGTGCTCCCGGACGGGGAAACACTGAAGCTTTCTTT. Amino acids: CSAPGRGNTEAFF.

At least ten counts were recorded for this clonotype. This rearrangement joins TRBV5-1 to TRBJ2-3; possible D gene TRBD1, 6 bases. Germline assignment: CDR1 SGHRS and CDR2 YFSETQ. V gave up 0 bases and J gave up 2 bases, with 19 bases separating them. The CDR3 has 18 amino acids. CDR3 nucleotide sequence: TGCGCCAGCAGCTTGGACAGACAGGTCACTATCTCCACAGATACGCAGTATTTT. Amino acid sequence: CASSLDRQVTISTDTQYF.

The J gene is TRBJ2-7, the V gene TRBV29-1; the match to TRBD1 covers 9 bases. There are 15 residues in the CDR3. Germline CDR1 reads SQVTM; CDR2 reads ANQGSEA. V trimming: 0 bases; J trimming: 2 bases; junction bases outside the gene matches: 5. The CDR3 loop is CSVEDRDRETYEQYF. CDR3 nucleotide sequence: TGCAGCGTTGAAGACCGGGACAGGGAGACCTACGAGCAGTACTTC.

The chain is built from TRBV20-1 and TRBJ2-7; 7 bases map to TRBD1. V lost 2 bases and J lost 3; bases outside the gene matches: 10. CDR1 DFQATT and CDR2 SNEGSKA come from the germline V gene (reference sequence). CDR3 length: 15 residues. The CDR3 loop reads CSARPMTGFDYEQYF. CDR3 nucleotides: TGCAGTGCTAGACCAATGACAGGGTTCGACTACGAGCAGTACTTC.